The rows below give T cell receptor beta chains drawn from one sample of a study of blood T cell repertoires in COVID-19. TCRdb keeps only in-frame clones here, not all; method: immunoSEQ multiplex PCR. The data show 130,000 to 150,000 clones, with over 80% seen just once and around 6.1% held by the top ten. The sample comprised peripheral blood. These receptor sequences come from a man older than 75 with acute or convalescent COVID-19. Both conserved end residues are part of each CDR3. The D gene is left open where the match is weak. The size field is filled for only some rows; it gives once, few, many or a size class.

-	-	TRBV7-9	TRBJ1-2	TGTGCCAGCAGCATACAGGGTTTAAGTGGCTACACCTTC	CASSIQGLSGYTF
-	TRBD2	TRBV6-1	TRBJ2-1	TGTGCCAGCAGTGACACACGTACTTTCAAAAGCGGGAGGCTCAATGAGCAGTTCTTC	CASSDTRTFKSGRLNEQFF
once	-	TRBV7-2	TRBJ2-3	TGTGCCAGCAGCTTGGGACTTGCTGGTACAGATACGCAGTATTTT	CASSLGLAGTDTQYF
-	-	TRBV5-1	TRBJ1-1	TGCGCCAGCAGCCTGTTAGGGGAGGGCACTGAAGCTTTCTTT	CASSLLGEGTEAFF
-	-	TRBV10-3	TRBJ1-2	TGTGCCATCAGTGAAGGCGGACAAAACTATGGCTACACCTTC	CAISEGGQNYGYTF
-	-	TRBV5-1	TRBJ1-1	TGCGCCAGCAGCTTACTGGACACTGAAGCTTTCTTT	CASSLLDTEAFF
-	-	TRBV5-6	TRBJ2-7	TGTGCCAGCAGCTTAGGATTAAATTTTCAGGGTTTTCCGGACGAGCAGTACTTC	CASSLGLNFQGFPDEQYF
-	-	TRBV14	TRBJ2-3	TGTGCCAGCAGTCTCGAGGTAGGAGATACGCAGTATTTT	CASSLEVGDTQYF
-	-	TRBV5-3	TRBJ2-2	TGTGCCAGAAGCTTGGAGGGGCAGCCGAACACCGGGGAGCTGTTTTTT	CARSLEGQPNTGELFF
-	-	TRBV3-1/TRBV3-2	TRBJ2-5	TGTGCCAGCAGCCAAGATCTAGGGGTGGGGGAGACCCAGTACTTC	CASSQDLGVGETQYF
-	TRBD2	TRBV15	TRBJ2-3	TGTGCCACCAGCAGAGATCTCTTAGCGGGAACCAACACAGATACGCAGTATTTT	CATSRDLLAGTNTDTQYF
-	-	TRBV20-1	TRBJ2-2	TGCAGTGCTAGTCCAGCACGAGGGTCCGGGGAGCTGTTTTTT	CSASPARGSGELFF
-	-	TRBV3-1/TRBV3-2	TRBJ2-5	TGTGCCAGCAGCCAAAGGGGCAGTCAAGAGACCCAGTACTTC	CASSQRGSQETQYF
-	TRBD2	TRBV7-3	TRBJ2-5	TGTGCCAGCAGCTTAGGGCTAGCGGGAGTTAGAGAGACCCAGTACTTC	CASSLGLAGVRETQYF
-	-	TRBV30	TRBJ1-2	TGTTCGGGGAGACACAACTATGGCTACACCTTC	CSGRHNYGYTF
once	-	TRBV24-1	TRBJ1-1	TGTGCCACCCGCAAGGCGGACACGGGGGGGAACACTGAAGCTTTCTTT	CATRKADTGGNTEAFF
-	TRBD2	TRBV7-9	TRBJ2-3	TGTGCCAGCAGCTTATTCGGGGAGGGGACTAGCACAGATACGCAGTATTTT	CASSLFGEGTSTDTQYF
-	-	TRBV7-6	TRBJ2-5	TGTGCCAGCAGCTTAGGACAGGTCATGAGGGAGACCCAGTACTTC	CASSLGQVMRETQYF
once	-	TRBV6-6	TRBJ1-1	TGTGCCAGCAGTTTATCCGACAGGTCGAGAGGGACTGAAGCTTTCTTT	CASSLSDRSRGTEAFF
-	TRBD1	TRBV9	TRBJ2-7	TGTGCCAGCAGCGTAGAGGGACAGGGGGGTTACGAGCAGTACTTC	CASSVEGQGGYEQYF
once	-	TRBV13	TRBJ2-7	TGTGCCAGCAGCTCACCAGTAGTAGCCCCCTACGAGCAGTACTTC	CASSSPVVAPYEQYF
-	-	TRBV12-5	TRBJ1-5	TGTGCTAGTGGGTCCGACGGGGGTAGTAATCAGCCCCAGCATTTT	CASGSDGGSNQPQHF
once	-	TRBV27	TRBJ2-7	TGTGCCAGCAGCCTCCGGACTAAAGCCTACGAGCAGTACTTC	CASSLRTKAYEQYF
few	-	TRBV28	TRBJ1-2	TGTGCCAGCAGTTTACAGGGAAATGGCTACACCTTC	CASSLQGNGYTF
-	TRBD1	TRBV24-1	TRBJ2-7	TGTGCCACCAGTGACCAGGACAGGACACCCTACGAGCAGTACTTC	CATSDQDRTPYEQYF
few	TRBD1	TRBV27	TRBJ1-2	TGTGCCAGCAGTTCAACGTACAGGGGATCTAACTATGGCTACACCTTC	CASSSTYRGSNYGYTF
-	TRBD1	TRBV28	TRBJ1-2	TGTGCCAGCAGTTCCGGGACAGAATACAACTATGGCTACACCTTC	CASSSGTEYNYGYTF